This entry describes one T cell receptor beta chain. This table comes from immunoSEQ multiplex PCR, and its TCRdb copy is limited to in-frame clones, with some not included. The data contain 75,000 to 80,000 clones, over 80% of them seen just once; the ten biggest clones take up around 0.54%. The sample originates from a study of OX40 agonist ivuxolimab in advanced cancers. This CDR3 region has 14 residues. J lost 5 bases, V lost 5 bases, and 8 bases had no gene match. CDR1 is KGHSH, CDR2 LQKENI, per germline. Here the sequenced sample was CD4+ or CD8+ T cells sorted from blood, taken in a trial of the OX40 agonist ivuxolimab. The chain uses TRBV18 and TRBJ2-5; 7 bases fit TRBD1. The TCR comes from an adult with an advanced solid tumor such as melanoma, head and neck, liver or kidney cancer. CDR3 sequence: CASSAGTVGETQYF. CDR3 sequence (DNA): TGTGCCAGCTCAGCAGGGACAGTGGGCGAGACCCAGTACTTC.